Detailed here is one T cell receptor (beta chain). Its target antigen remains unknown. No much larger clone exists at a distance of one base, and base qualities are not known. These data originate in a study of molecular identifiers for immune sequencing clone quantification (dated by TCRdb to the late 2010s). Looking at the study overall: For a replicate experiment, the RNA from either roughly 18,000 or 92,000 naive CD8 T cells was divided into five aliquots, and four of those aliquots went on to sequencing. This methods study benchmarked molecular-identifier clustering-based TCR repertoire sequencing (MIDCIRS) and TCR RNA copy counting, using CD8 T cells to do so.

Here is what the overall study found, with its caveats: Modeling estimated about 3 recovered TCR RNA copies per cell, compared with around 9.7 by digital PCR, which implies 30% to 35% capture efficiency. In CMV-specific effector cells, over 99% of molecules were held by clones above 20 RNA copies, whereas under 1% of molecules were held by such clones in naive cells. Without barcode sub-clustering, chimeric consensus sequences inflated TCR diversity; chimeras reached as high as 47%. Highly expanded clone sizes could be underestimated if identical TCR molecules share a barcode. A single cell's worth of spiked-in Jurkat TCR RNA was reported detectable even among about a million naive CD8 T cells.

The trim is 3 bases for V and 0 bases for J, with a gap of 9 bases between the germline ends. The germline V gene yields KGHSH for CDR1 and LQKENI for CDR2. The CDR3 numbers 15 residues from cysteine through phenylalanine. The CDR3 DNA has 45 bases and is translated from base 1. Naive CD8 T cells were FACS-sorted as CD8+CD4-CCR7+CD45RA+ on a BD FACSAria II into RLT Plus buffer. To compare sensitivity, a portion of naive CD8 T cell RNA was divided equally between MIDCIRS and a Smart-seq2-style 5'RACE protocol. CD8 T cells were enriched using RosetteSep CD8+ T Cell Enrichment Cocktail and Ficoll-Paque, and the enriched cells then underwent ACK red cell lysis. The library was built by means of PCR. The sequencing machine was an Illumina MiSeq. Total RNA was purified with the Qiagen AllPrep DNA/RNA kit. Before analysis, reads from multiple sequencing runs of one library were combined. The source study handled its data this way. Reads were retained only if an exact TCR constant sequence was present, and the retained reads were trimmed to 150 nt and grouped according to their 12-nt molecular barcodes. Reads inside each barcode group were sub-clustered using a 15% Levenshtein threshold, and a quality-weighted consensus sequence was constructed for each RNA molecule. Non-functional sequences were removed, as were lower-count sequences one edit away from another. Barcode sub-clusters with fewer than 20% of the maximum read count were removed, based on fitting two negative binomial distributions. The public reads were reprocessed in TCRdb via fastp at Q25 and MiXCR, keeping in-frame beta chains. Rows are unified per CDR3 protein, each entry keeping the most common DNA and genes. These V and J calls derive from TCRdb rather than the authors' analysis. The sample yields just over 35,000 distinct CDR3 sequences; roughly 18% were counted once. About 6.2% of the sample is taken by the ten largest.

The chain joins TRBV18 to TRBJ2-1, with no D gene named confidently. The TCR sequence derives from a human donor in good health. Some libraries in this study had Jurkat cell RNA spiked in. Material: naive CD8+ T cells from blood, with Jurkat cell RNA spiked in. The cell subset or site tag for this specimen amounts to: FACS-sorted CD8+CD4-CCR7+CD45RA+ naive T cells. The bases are TGTGCCAGCTCACCTGAGTGGGACTCCTACAATGAGCAGTTCTTC. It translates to CASSPEWDSYNEQFF.